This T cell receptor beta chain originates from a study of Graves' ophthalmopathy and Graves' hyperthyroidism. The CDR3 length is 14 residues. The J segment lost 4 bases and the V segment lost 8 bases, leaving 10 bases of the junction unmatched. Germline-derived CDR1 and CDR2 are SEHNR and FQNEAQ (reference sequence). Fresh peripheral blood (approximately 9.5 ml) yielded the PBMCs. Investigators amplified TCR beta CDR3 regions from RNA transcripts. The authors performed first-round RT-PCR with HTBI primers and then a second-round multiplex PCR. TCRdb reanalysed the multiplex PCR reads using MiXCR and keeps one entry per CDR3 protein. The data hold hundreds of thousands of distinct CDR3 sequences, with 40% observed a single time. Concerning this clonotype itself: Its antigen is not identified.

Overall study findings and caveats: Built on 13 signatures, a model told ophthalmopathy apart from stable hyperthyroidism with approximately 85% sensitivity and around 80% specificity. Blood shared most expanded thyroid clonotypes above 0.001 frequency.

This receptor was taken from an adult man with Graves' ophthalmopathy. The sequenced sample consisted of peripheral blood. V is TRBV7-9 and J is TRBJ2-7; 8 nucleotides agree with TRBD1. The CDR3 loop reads CASSPIGQGYEQYF. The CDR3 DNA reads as TGTGCCAGCTCACCGATCGGACAGGGTTACGAGCAGTACTTC.